These 27 T cell receptor beta chains came from one sample sequenced in a study of T cell changes during pregnancy in multiple sclerosis. The repertoire was sequenced with immunoSEQ multiplex PCR; TCRdb's copy has only in-frame clones and lacks some. The sample lists 78,000 or so clones, about 92% occurring once. Sequences were derived from peripheral blood, sampled before pregnancy. These TCRs come from a female donor with multiple sclerosis, enrolled in a pregnancy study.

The chain employs TRBV9 and TRBJ2-1; 7 nucleotides align to TRBD2. The CDR3 contains 17 residues. Germline CDR1 SGDLS, CDR2 YYNGEE. The trim removed 0 bases at V and 3 bases at J, leaving 9 bases unmatched. The CDR3 DNA follows: TGTGCCAGCAGCGTAGAAGAGGGAGGGCCTCTCTACAATGAGCAGTTCTTC. It is translated as CASSVEEGGPLYNEQFF.

The chain recombines TRBV11-2 with TRBJ2-3; unclear D gene. Germline loops: CDR1 SGHAT, CDR2 FQNNGV. There are 15 residues in the CDR3. Trimming left V 4 bases short and J 0 bases short, with 11 bases between. In DNA, the CDR3 is TGTGCCAGCAGCTCGACAACACAAAGCACAGATACGCAGTATTTT. Translated, it gives CASSSTTQSTDTQYF.

The chain links TRBV18 to TRBJ2-1, with 11 bases aligning to TRBD2. The CDR3 has 20 residues. V dropped 6 bases and J dropped 0; count of bases not matched to a gene: 16. Germline values: CDR1 KGHSH, CDR2 LQKENI. CDR3 residues: CASSGYGTSGSHRSYNEQFF. The DNA for the CDR3 is TGTGCCAGCTCCGGCTACGGGACTAGCGGTAGTCACCGCTCCTACAATGAGCAGTTCTTC.

This clone was counted a few times. The genes are TRBV14 and TRBJ2-1; TRBD2 agrees at 8 bases. Looked up from germline, CDR1 is SGHDN and CDR2 is FVKESK. V lost 7 bases, J lost 0 bases, and 8 bases stayed unmatched. The CDR3 consists of 16 residues. The CDR3 sequence is CASTKLAESSYNEQFF. CDR3 nucleotides: TGTGCCAGCACCAAACTAGCGGAGAGCTCCTACAATGAGCAGTTCTTC.

V is TRBV7-2 and J is TRBJ2-7, with TRBD2 matching 10 bases. V was clipped by 6 bases and J by 1 base; unmatched bases: 3. CDR1 is SGHTA, CDR2 FQGNSA, per germline. This CDR3 is built from 14 residues. As DNA, the CDR3 is TGTGCCAGCAGGCTAGCGGGAGTTTCCTACGAGCAGTACTTC. Its translation is CASRLAGVSYEQYF.

The chain uses TRBV27 and TRBJ1-5, with no clear D. Trimming pared 3 bases from V and 6 bases from J, leaving 9 bases between. From germline, CDR1 is MNHEY and CDR2 SMNVEV (reference sequence). This CDR3 contains 13 residues. The CDR3 spells CASSLRVLQPQHF. For the CDR3, the DNA is TGTGCCAGCAGTTTGAGGGTTCTTCAGCCCCAGCATTTT.

The J gene is TRBJ2-7, the V gene TRBV19, with TRBD1 matching 8 bases. The ends lost 4 bases at V and 3 bases at J; junction bases unmatched: 5. The germline V gene encodes CDR1 LNHDA and CDR2 SQIVND (reference sequence). This CDR3 region has 14 residues. CDR3 bases: TGTGCCAGTAGTACGACAGGGGCGGGCTACGAGCAGTACTTC. This sequence encodes CASSTTGAGYEQYF.

The genes are TRBV18 and TRBJ2-4; the D gene is possibly TRBD1 (6 bases). Germline V gene lookup returns CDR1 KGHSH and CDR2 LQKENI. Trimming took 6 bases from V and 1 from J, leaving 19 bases between them. There are 17 residues in the CDR3. CDR3 in amino acids: CASSLQGRGFAKNIQYF. CDR3 DNA: TGTGCCAGCTCTCTACAGGGACGAGGGTTTGCCAAAAACATTCAGTACTTC.

The chain combines TRBV7-9 with TRBJ2-7; D remains ambiguous. Per germline, CDR1 SEHNR and CDR2 FQNEAQ (reference sequence). This CDR3 comprises 13 residues. V was pared by 1 base and J by 3 bases, with 7 bases between. CDR3 bases: TGTGCCAGCAGCTTAGTGCATAGCTACGAGCAGTACTTC. Amino acid sequence: CASSLVHSYEQYF.

The chain has TRBV5-4 and TRBJ2-7; D might be TRBD1 (5 bases). V dropped 4 bases and J dropped 4 bases, with 12 bases sitting between them. Germline CDR1 SGHNT, CDR2 YYREEE (reference sequence). This CDR3 is built from 13 residues. The CDR3, as DNA: TGTGCCAGCAGCACCCCTGGACATTACGAGCAGTACTTC. Encoded protein: CASSTPGHYEQYF. Full variable domain (remainder filled in from reference TRBV5-4 and TRBJ2-7): ETGVTQSPTHLIKTRGQQVTLRCSSQSGHNTVSWYQQALGQGPQFIFQYYREEENGRGNFPPRFSGLQFPNYSSELNVNALELDDSALYLCASSTPGHYEQYFGPGTRLTVT.

This clone came up once. The rearrangement uses TRBV19 and TRBJ1-5; 7 bases are a match to TRBD1. The CDR3 contains 14 residues. The J segment lost 11 bases and the V segment lost 5 bases, leaving 12 bases of the junction unmatched. CDR1 and CDR2 (germline): LNHDA, SQIVND (reference sequence). Here the CDR3 DNA reads TGTGCCAGTAGTTCGGGACAGAGGGGTCTGGCCCAGCATTTT. Its protein product is CASSSGQRGLAQHF. Full variable domain (outside the CDR3, taken from reference TRBV19 and TRBJ1-5): DGGITQSPKYLFRKEGQNVTLSCEQNLNHDAMYWYRQDPGQGLRLIYYSQIVNDFQKGDIAEGYSVSREKKESFPLTVTSAQKNPTAFYLCASSSGQRGLAQHFGDGTRLSIL.

The rearrangement links TRBV7-3 to TRBJ2-7; 7 bases fit TRBD2. Germline CDR1 reads SGHTA; CDR2 reads FQGTGA. Trimming removed 5 bases from V and 2 bases from J; junction bases left unmatched: 9. This CDR3 is built from 15 residues. In DNA form, the CDR3 reads TGTGCCAGCAGCCCGAGCGGGGCCAGTCCCTACGAGCAGTACTTC. It encodes CASSPSGASPYEQYF.

The chain is built from TRBV7-9 and TRBJ1-5, with D unclear. This CDR3 spans 14 amino acids. Per the germline V gene, CDR1 is SEHNR and CDR2 is FQNEAQ (reference sequence). Trimming cost V 1 base and J 10 bases, with 14 bases left between them. DNA for the CDR3: TGTGCCAGCAGCTTAGGGTTCTCACACGAACCCCAGCATTTT. Translated: CASSLGFSHEPQHF. Full variable domain (remainder filled in from reference TRBV7-9 and TRBJ1-5): DTGVSQNPRHKITKRGQNVTFRCDPISEHNRLYWYRQTLGQGPEFLTYFQNEAQLEKSRLLSDRFSAERPKGSFSTLEIQRTEQGDSAMYLCASSLGFSHEPQHFGDGTRLSIL.

This clone came up a few times. The chain joins TRBV29-1 to TRBJ2-7; 10 bases agree with TRBD2. CDR1 SQVTM and CDR2 ANQGSEA come from the germline V gene. The junction had 10 bases not matched to a gene; V was cut back by 6 bases and J by 2 bases. This CDR3 is built from 15 residues. The chain's CDR3 is CSVGTLAGDTYEQYF. In DNA, the CDR3 is TGCAGCGTAGGAACTCTAGCGGGAGATACCTACGAGCAGTACTTC.

The chain recombines TRBV29-1 with TRBJ2-7; 7 positions match TRBD1. The germline V gene encodes CDR1 SQVTM and CDR2 ANQGSEA. The J segment lost 2 bases and the V segment lost 7 bases, leaving 8 bases of the junction unmatched. The CDR3 is made up of 13 amino acids. DNA for the CDR3: TGCAGCGCTAAACAGGGGAGCGCCTACGAGCAGTACTTC. It encodes CSAKQGSAYEQYF.

This clone has only one observation. The rearrangement uses TRBV2 and TRBJ2-1; TRBD2 might be the D (6 bases). Germline V gene sequence: CDR1 SNHLY, CDR2 FYNNEI. The CDR3 runs to 15 residues. The V end lost 6 bases, the J end lost 2 bases, and 14 bases lay between the germline ends. The CDR3 region has the DNA TGTGCCAGCAGGGGAACGGGAGTGCCCTACAATGAGCAGTTCTTC. Its translation is CASRGTGVPYNEQFF.

The rearrangement uses TRBV18 and TRBJ1-2; D gene unclear. Germline-derived CDR1 and CDR2 are KGHSH and LQKENI. This CDR3 has 14 residues. The V end was cut by 2 bases, the J end by 3 bases, with 10 bases between. In DNA, the CDR3 is TGTGCCAGCTCACCAGATGCCCGGGACTATGGCTACACCTTC. Translation: CASSPDARDYGYTF.

The rearrangement joins TRBV6-5 to TRBJ1-5; TRBD1 might be the D (5 bases). The germline V gene encodes CDR1 MNHEY and CDR2 SVGAGI. The CDR3 runs 15 residues. With 5 bases removed from V and 0 bases from J, the gap between germline ends came to 11 bases. CDR3 residues: CASSRQRNSNQPQHF. The CDR3, as DNA: TGTGCCAGCAGTAGACAGCGAAATAGCAATCAGCCCCAGCATTTT.

This clone was picked up one time. The rearrangement links TRBV20-1 to TRBJ1-1; TRBD1 matches at 7 bases. V trimming: 3 bases; J trimming: 6 bases; junction bases outside the gene matches: 1. CDR1 is DFQATT and CDR2 is SNEGSKA in the germline V gene (reference sequence). This CDR3 contains 11 residues. The CDR3, as DNA: TGCAGTGCTAGCGACAGGGCTGAAGCTTTCTTT. Its translation: CSASDRAEAFF.

V is TRBV7-2 and J is TRBJ2-7, with a tentative D call TRBD2 (6 bases). The CDR3 has 16 residues. Trimming removed 1 base at V and 4 bases at J, with 17 bases between. Germline V gene data show CDR1 as SGHTA and CDR2 as FQGNSA. Here the CDR3 reads CASSLDGGGLGYEQYF. The CDR3 DNA reads as TGTGCCAGCAGCTTAGATGGTGGGGGGTTAGGGTACGAGCAGTACTTC.

The rearrangement joins TRBV5-6 to TRBJ2-7, with TRBD2 as a possible D gene (6 bases). V lost 0 bases and J 5 bases, leaving 6 bases between the germline ends. CDR3 size: 12 residues. Germline V gene lookup returns CDR1 SGHDT and CDR2 YYEEEE. As DNA, the CDR3 is TGTGCCAGCAGCTTGGCGGGGGACGAGCAGTACTTC. Translating gives CASSLAGDEQYF.

V is TRBV2 and J is TRBJ2-1, with 12 bases that match TRBD2. CDR3 length: 15 residues. With V trimmed by 8 bases and J by 5 bases, 7 bases remained unmatched. Germline CDR1 reads SNHLY; CDR2 reads FYNNEI. The CDR3 here is CASESRTSGNNEQFF. CDR3 sequence (DNA): TGTGCCAGCGAGTCCCGGACTAGCGGGAACAATGAGCAGTTCTTC. Using reference TRBV2 and TRBJ2-1 for the parts outside the CDR3, the full variable domain is EPEVTQTPSHQVTQMGQEVILRCVPISNHLYFYWYRQILGQKVEFLVSFYNNEISEKSEIFDDQFSVERPDGSNFTLKIRSTKLEDSAMYFCASESRTSGNNEQFFGPGTRLTVL.

The chain is built from TRBV2 and TRBJ2-1; D perhaps matches TRBD2 (5 bases). The germline CDR1 and CDR2 sequences are SNHLY and FYNNEI. Trimming took 0 bases from V and 7 from J, leaving 16 bases between them. CDR3 length equals 16 residues. CDR3 nucleotide sequence: TGTGCCAGCAGTGAAGCAAGACTAACTCTTGGGAATGAGCAGTTCTTC. Amino acids: CASSEARLTLGNEQFF.

The J gene is TRBJ2-7, the V gene TRBV28; D is unresolved. The CDR3 consists of 12 residues. Trimming shortened V by 3 bases and J by 6 bases, and 9 bases separated the two germline ends. Germline loops: CDR1 MDHEN, CDR2 SYDVKM. The CDR3 here is CASSFEVGEQYF. DNA for the CDR3: TGTGCCAGCAGTTTTGAGGTAGGCGAGCAGTACTTC.

This clone was picked up one time. This chain links TRBV7-9 with TRBJ2-7; D is possibly TRBD1 (6 bases). Trimming left V 4 bases short and J 0 bases short, with 13 bases between. CDR3 length: 15 residues. Germline V gene sequence: CDR1 SEHNR, CDR2 FQNEAQ (reference sequence). CDR3 in DNA: TGTGCCAGCAGCTCCGACAGGAGAGTCTCCTACGAGCAGTACTTC. It translates to CASSSDRRVSYEQYF.

The rearrangement joins TRBV11-2 to TRBJ1-3, with a tentative D call TRBD1 (5 bases). Trimming pared 5 bases from V and 4 bases from J, leaving 9 bases between. The CDR3 is 13 residues long. Germline values: CDR1 SGHAT, CDR2 FQNNGV. CDR3 loop: CASSPGLGNTIYF. As DNA, the CDR3 is TGTGCCAGCAGCCCAGGGTTGGGAAACACCATATATTTT.

This rearrangement joins TRBV5-1 to TRBJ2-3; the D is unclear. There are 14 residues in the CDR3. In germline, CDR1 is SGHRS, CDR2 YFSETQ. V lost 1 base, J lost 1 base, and 7 bases lay in between. This CDR3 is CASSLSGGTDTQYF. The CDR3 DNA follows: TGCGCCAGCAGCTTGAGTGGAGGCACAGATACGCAGTATTTT. The full variable domain, its missing parts supplied by reference TRBV5-1 and TRBJ2-3, is KAGVTQTPRYLIKTRGQQVTLSCSPISGHRSVSWYQQTPGQGLQFLFEYFSETQRNKGNFPGRFSGRQFSNSRSEMNVSTLELGDSALYLCASSLSGGTDTQYFGPGTRLTVL.